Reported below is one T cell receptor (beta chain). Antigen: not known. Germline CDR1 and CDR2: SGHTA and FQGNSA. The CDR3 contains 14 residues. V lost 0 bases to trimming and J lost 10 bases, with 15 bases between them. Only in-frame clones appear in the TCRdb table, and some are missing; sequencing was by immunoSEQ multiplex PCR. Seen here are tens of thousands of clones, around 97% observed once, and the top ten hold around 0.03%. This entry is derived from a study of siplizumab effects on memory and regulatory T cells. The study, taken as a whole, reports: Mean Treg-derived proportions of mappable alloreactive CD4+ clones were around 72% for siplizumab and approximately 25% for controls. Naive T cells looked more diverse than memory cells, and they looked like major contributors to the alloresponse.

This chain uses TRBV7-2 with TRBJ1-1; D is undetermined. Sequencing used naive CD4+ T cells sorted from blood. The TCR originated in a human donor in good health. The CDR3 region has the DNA TGTGCCAGCAGCTTAGCCGAACTCCCTTGGGGAGCTTTCTTT. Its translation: CASSLAELPWGAFF.